This T cell receptor beta chain comes out of a study of blood T cell repertoires in COVID-19. Study-wide background: Spain, Italy and the United States supplied samples that represented acute and convalescent COVID-19. The cDNA or gDNA used as material had been derived from T cells, B-cell-depleted T cells, or PBMCs.

Original processing notes: Amplification of reference gene primers was used by the study to estimate nucleated cell counts. The data were produced by immunoSEQ multiplex PCR, yet TCRdb's version contains in-frame clones alone and is incomplete. The V and J calls and clone size were taken over from that table, and D and trimming were inferred from the DNA. The repertoire has over 70,000 clones, approximately 85% of them found once; the top ten carry roughly 4.6%. This CDR3 is 19 amino acids long. Germline V gene data show CDR1 as SQVTM and CDR2 as ANQGSEA. Trimming cost V 0 bases and J 0 bases; bases outside gene matches: 16.

The chain is built from TRBV29-1 and TRBJ1-2, with 7 bases that match TRBD1. What was sequenced was peripheral blood. The sequence was collected from a man older than 75 with acute or convalescent COVID-19. The CDR3 nucleotides are TGCAGCGTTGAAGAAGAAAAGGTGAGGACAGGACCTACTAACTATGGCTACACCTTC. This translates into CSVEEEKVRTGPTNYGYTF.